This T cell receptor beta chain was sequenced in a study of cytomegalovirus exposure and HLA in healthy donors. The PCR used 60 Vbeta and 13 Jbeta primers. TCRdb's copy holds only in-frame clones and misses some; the assay was immunoSEQ multiplex PCR. The data hold 150,000 to 200,000 clones, with approximately 80% observed a single time. Overall study findings and caveats: In terms of immune exposure information, only CMV serostatus was available.

Comment on this clone: The antigen is not known.

Germline V CDR1 and CDR2: SGHNT, YENEEA. The CDR3 has 15 amino acids. The ends lost 1 base at V and 8 bases at J; junction bases unmatched: 5. The sequence came from a man under 40 in good health and CMV-seropositive. Sequencing was done on a sample of PBMCs. This chain connects TRBV11-3 to TRBJ2-2, with TRBD1 matching 9 bases. The chain's CDR3 is CASSLARGTGGELFF. The CDR3 DNA reads as TGTGCCAGCAGCTTAGCCCGGGGGACAGGGGGGGAGCTGTTTTTT.